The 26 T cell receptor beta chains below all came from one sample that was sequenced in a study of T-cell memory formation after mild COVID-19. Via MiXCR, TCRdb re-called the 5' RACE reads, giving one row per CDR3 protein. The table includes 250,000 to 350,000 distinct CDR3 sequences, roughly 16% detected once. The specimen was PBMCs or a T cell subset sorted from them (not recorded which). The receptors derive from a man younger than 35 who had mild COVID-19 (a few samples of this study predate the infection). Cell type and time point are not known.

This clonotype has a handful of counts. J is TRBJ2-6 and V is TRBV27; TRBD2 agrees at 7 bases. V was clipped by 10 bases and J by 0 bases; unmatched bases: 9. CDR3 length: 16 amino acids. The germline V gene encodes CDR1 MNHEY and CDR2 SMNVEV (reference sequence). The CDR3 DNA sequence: TGTGCCACCACACGGGGCGGGGGCTCTGGGGCCAACGTCCTGACTTTC. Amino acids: CATTRGGGSGANVLTF. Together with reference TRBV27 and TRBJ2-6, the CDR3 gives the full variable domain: EAQVTQNPRYLITVTGKKLTVTCSQNMNHEYMSWYRQDPGLGLRQIYYSMNVEVTDKGDVPEGYKVSRKEKRNFPLILESPSPNQTSLYFCATTRGGGSGANVLTFGAGSRLTVL.

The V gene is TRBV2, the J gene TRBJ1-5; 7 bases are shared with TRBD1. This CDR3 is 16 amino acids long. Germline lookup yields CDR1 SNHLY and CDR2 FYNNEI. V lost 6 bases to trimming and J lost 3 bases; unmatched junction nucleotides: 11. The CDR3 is CASRPGEGAFNQPQHF. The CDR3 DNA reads TGTGCCAGCAGACCCGGGGAGGGGGCCTTCAATCAGCCCCAGCATTTT.

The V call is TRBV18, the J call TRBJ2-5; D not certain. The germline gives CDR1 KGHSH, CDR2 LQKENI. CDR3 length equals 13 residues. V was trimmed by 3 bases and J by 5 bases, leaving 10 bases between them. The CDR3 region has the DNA TGTGCCAGCTCACCGACCGGCTGGGAGACCCAGTACTTC. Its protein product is CASSPTGWETQYF.

DNA of the CDR3: TGTGCCAGCAGGCCTGGGGGCCCTCTAAAAACCTACAATGAGCAGTTCTTC. As protein: CASRPGGPLKTYNEQFF. V and J are TRBV27 and TRBJ2-1; tentatively, D is TRBD1 (6 bases). This CDR3 has 17 residues. The germline V and J ends were trimmed by 6 bases and 2 bases, with 20 bases remaining between them. In germline, CDR1 is MNHEY, CDR2 SMNVEV (reference sequence).

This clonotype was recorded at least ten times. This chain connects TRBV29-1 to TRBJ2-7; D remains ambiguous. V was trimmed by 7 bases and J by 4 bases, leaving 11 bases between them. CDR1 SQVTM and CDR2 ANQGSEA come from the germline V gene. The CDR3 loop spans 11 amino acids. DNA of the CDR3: TGCAGCGCCGGAGTAGGATACGAGCAGTACTTC. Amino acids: CSAGVGYEQYF.

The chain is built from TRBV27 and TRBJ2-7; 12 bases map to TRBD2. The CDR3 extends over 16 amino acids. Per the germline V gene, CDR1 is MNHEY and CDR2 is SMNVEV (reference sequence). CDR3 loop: CASSPRGLAGPYKQYV. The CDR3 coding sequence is TGTGCCAGCAGTCCGCGGGGACTAGCGGGCCCCTACAAGCAGTACGTC.

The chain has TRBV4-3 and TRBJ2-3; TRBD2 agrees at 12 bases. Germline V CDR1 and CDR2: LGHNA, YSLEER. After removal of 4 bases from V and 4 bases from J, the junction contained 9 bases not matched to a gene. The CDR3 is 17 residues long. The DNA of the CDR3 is TGCGCCAGCAGCCGCGGGAGGGCTAGCGGGGGGGCAGATACGCAGTATTTT. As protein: CASSRGRASGGADTQYF.

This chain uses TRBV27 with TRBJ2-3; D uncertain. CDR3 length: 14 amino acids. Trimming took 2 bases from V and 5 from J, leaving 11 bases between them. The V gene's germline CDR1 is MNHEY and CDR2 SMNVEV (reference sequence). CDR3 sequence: CASSLTTSGDTQYF. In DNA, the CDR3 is TGTGCCAGCAGTTTAACCACCTCAGGAGATACGCAGTATTTT.

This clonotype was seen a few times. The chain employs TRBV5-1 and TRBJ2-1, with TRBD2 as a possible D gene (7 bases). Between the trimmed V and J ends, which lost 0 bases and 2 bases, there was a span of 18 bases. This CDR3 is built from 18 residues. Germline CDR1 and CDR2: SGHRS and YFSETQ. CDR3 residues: CASSLAGRGGGAYNEQFF. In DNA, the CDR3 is TGCGCCAGCAGCTTGGCCGGTAGGGGCGGGGGCGCCTACAATGAGCAGTTCTTC.

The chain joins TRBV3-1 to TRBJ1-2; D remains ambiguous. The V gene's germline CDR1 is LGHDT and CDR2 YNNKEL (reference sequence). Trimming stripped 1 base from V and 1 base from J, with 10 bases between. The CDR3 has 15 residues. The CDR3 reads CASSQGSGGNYGYTF. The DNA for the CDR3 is TGTGCCAGCAGCCAAGGCTCGGGTGGTAACTATGGCTACACCTTC.

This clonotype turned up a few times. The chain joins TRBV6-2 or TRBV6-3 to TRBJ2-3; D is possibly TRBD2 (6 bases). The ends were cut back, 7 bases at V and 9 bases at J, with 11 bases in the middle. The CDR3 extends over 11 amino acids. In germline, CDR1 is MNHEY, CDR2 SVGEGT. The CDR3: CASTDGGTQYF. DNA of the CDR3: TGTGCCAGCACCGACGGGGGAACGCAGTATTTT.

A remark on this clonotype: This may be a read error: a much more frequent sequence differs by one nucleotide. The CDR3 loop is CARTQGWGLETQYF. As DNA, the CDR3 is TGCGCCAGAACCCAAGGGTGGGGGTTAGAGACCCAGTACTTC. V usage is TRBV5-1 and J usage is TRBJ2-5; D could derive from TRBD1 or TRBD2 (5 bases each). The V end was cut by 8 bases, the J end by 4 bases, with 18 bases between. The CDR3 has 14 amino acids. Germline-derived CDR1 and CDR2 are SGHRS and YFSETQ.

The CDR3 DNA reads TGTGCCAGTAGTATAAGGCAGGGGGCGGTCGAGCAGTACTTC. Protein sequence: CASSIRQGAVEQYF. The chain joins TRBV19 to TRBJ2-7; 8 nucleotides align to TRBD1. With 2 bases clipped from V and 6 bases from J, the junction kept 6 bases outside the gene matches. Germline assignment: CDR1 LNHDA and CDR2 SQIVND (reference sequence). The CDR3 is made up of 14 amino acids.

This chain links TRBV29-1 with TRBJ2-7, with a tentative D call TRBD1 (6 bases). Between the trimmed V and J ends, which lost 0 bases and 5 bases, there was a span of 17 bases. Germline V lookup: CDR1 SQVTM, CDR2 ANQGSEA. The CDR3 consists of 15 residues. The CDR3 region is CSVEEGGAGVNEQYF. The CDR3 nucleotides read TGCAGCGTTGAAGAGGGTGGAGCAGGGGTAAACGAGCAGTACTTC.

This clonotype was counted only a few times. In DNA form, the CDR3 reads TGTGCCAGCAGTTACCCCTTAGCGGGGGGGCCTGCAGATACGCAGTATTTT. Translation gives CASSYPLAGGPADTQYF. J is TRBJ2-3 and V is TRBV6-2 or TRBV6-3; 11 bases are a match to TRBD2. The CDR3 is 17 residues long. V was clipped by 2 bases and J by 4 bases; unmatched bases: 8. Germline loops: CDR1 MNHEY, CDR2 SVGEGT.

CDR3 protein: CASSYPPLLAGGRPMGEQFF. The CDR3 bases are TGTGCCAGCAGTTATCCTCCCCTACTAGCGGGGGGACGCCCGATGGGGGAGCAGTTCTTC. This chain uses TRBV6-2 or TRBV6-3 with TRBJ2-1, with 12 bases fitting TRBD2. This CDR3 has 20 amino acids. Germline trimming cut 3 bases from V and 10 bases from J; bases unmatched to any gene: 22. CDR1 is MNHEY, CDR2 SVGEGT, per germline.

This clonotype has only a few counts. The CDR3 DNA reads as TGCAGTGCTAGTCACAGGGGGCTGAACTATGGCTACACCTTC. As protein: CSASHRGLNYGYTF. This chain uses TRBV20-1 with TRBJ1-2; TRBD1 matches at 9 bases. V lost 3 bases to trimming and J lost 2 bases; unmatched junction nucleotides: 4. This CDR3 is built from 14 residues. CDR1 and CDR2 from the germline V gene are DFQATT and SNEGSKA (reference sequence).

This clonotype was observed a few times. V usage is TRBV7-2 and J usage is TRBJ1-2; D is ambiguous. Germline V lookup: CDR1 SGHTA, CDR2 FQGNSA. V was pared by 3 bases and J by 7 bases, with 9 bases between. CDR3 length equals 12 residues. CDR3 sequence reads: CASSFDRGGYTF. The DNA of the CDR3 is TGTGCCAGCAGCTTTGATCGAGGTGGCTACACCTTC.

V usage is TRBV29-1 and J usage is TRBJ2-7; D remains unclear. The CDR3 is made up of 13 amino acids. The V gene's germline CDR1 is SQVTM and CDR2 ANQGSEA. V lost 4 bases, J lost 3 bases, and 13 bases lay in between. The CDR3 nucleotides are TGCAGCGTTGGGCCTAGAGACCTCTACGAGCAGTACTTC. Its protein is CSVGPRDLYEQYF.

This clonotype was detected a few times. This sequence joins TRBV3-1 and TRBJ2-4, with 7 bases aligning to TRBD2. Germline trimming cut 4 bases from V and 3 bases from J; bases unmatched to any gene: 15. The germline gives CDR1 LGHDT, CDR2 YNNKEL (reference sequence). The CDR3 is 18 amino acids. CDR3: CASSPGLGGLWIKNIQYF. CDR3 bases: TGTGCCAGCAGCCCTGGACTAGGAGGACTTTGGATCAAAAACATTCAGTACTTC.

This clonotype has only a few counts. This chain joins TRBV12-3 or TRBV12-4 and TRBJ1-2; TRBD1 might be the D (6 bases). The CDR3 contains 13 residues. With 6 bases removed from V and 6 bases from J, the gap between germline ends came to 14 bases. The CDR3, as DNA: TGTGCCAGCAGGGCAGGGGAATCGGATGGCTACACCTTC. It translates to CASRAGESDGYTF.

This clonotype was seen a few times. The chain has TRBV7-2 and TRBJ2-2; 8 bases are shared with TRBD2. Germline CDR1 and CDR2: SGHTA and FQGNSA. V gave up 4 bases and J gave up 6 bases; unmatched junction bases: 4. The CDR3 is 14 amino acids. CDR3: CASSSQAGAGELFF. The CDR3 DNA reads TGTGCCAGCAGCTCCCAAGCGGGGGCCGGGGAGCTGTTTTTT.

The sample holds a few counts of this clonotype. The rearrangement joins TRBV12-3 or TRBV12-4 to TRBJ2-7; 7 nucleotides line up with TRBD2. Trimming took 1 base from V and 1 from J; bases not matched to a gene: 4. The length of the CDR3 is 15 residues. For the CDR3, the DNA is TGTGCCAGCAGTTTAGAGGGGAGGGGATCCTACGAGCAGTACTTC. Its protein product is CASSLEGRGSYEQYF.

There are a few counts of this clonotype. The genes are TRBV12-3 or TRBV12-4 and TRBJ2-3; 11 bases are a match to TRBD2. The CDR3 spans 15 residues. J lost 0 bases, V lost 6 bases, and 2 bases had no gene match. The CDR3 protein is CASSPSGGSTDTQYF. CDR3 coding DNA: TGTGCCAGCAGCCCTAGCGGGGGGAGCACAGATACGCAGTATTTT.

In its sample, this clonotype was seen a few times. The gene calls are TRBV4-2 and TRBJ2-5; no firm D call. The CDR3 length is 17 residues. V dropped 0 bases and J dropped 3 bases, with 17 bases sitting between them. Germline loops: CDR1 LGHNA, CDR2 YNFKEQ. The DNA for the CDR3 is TGTGCCAGCAGCCAAGATATGCAGGCGGATCATGAAGAGACCCAGTACTTC. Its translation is CASSQDMQADHEETQYF.

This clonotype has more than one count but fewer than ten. For the CDR3, the DNA is TGTGCCAGCATAACAGAGAAGACGGAGACCCAGTACTTC. Its protein product is CASITEKTETQYF. The chain links TRBV21-1 to TRBJ2-5. TRBV21-1 is termed a pseudogene. The CDR3 has 13 residues.